Listed here are 22 T cell receptor beta chains from one sample, sequenced in a study of response to subunit inactivated influenza vaccine listed by TCRdb under 2018. The library came from RT-PCR. This sample was sequenced with an Illumina HiSeq 2500. TCRdb trimmed public reads at Q25 via fastp, called clones via MiXCR and kept in-frame beta chains. Each entry is one CDR3 protein sequence, shown with its most common DNA and genes. The sample table lists under 850,000 distinct CDR3 sequences, approximately 17% of them with a count of one. The ten biggest clones cover 11% of the sample. The specimen comprised PBMCs from blood, sampled 4 to 6 days after vaccination. The source of these receptors is a man aged 50 to 60 who received an inactivated influenza vaccine. Donor details come from another sample of the same person, matched by shared clones.

This clonotype was observed a handful of times. This chain uses TRBV12-3 or TRBV12-4 with TRBJ2-1; D might be TRBD2 (7 bases). This CDR3 region has 13 residues. The V end was cut by 6 bases, the J end by 8 bases, with 14 bases between. CDR3 sequence: CASSPRGPHEQFF. Here the CDR3 DNA reads TGTGCCAGCAGCCCGCGGGGGCCCCATGAGCAGTTCTTC.

This chain links TRBV12-3 or TRBV12-4 with TRBJ2-5; 16 bases align to TRBD2. The V segment lost 4 bases and the J segment 5 bases; nucleotides outside the gene matches: 4. CDR3 size: 16 residues. Written as DNA, the CDR3 is TGTGCCAGCAGTTCGGGACTAGCGGGAGGGATGGAGACCCAGTACTTC. Protein sequence: CASSSGLAGGMETQYF.

The J gene is TRBJ2-5, the V gene TRBV28; the D gene is possibly TRBD1 (6 bases). The CDR3 is 16 residues long. CDR1 and CDR2 from the germline V gene are MDHEN and SYDVKM. Trimming removed 4 bases from V and 5 bases from J, with 20 bases in between. CDR3 protein: CASSSDMGHPGETQYF. In nucleotides, the CDR3 is TGTGCCAGCAGTTCCGATATGGGACATCCCGGGGAGACCCAGTACTTC. The full variable domain, rest sourced from reference TRBV28 and TRBJ2-5, is DVKVTQSSRYLVKRTGEKVFLECVQDMDHENMFWYRQDPGLGLRLIYFSYDVKMKEKGDIPEGYSVSREKKERFSLILESASTNQTSMYLCASSSDMGHPGETQYFGPGTRLLVL.

The chain recombines TRBV10-3 with TRBJ2-5; 9 positions agree with TRBD2. Germline V gives CDR1 ENHRY, CDR2 SYGVKD. This CDR3 spans 15 amino acids. The trim removed 4 bases at V and 1 base at J, leaving 4 bases unmatched. The DNA of the CDR3 is TGTGCCATCAGTGGGAGCGGGGGGCCCCAAGAGACCCAGTACTTC. Its translation: CAISGSGGPQETQYF.

There are a few counts of this clonotype. The chain carries TRBV20-1 and TRBJ1-2; maybe TRBD1 (5 bases). From germline, CDR1 is DFQATT and CDR2 SNEGSKA (reference sequence). The CDR3 sequence is 13 residues long. The V gene lost 2 bases and the J gene lost 4 bases, with 11 bases spanning the gap. CDR3 sequence reads: CSARSGYGYGYTF. CDR3 DNA sequence: TGCAGTGCTAGATCAGGGTACGGCTATGGCTACACCTTC.

This clonotype showed up just a few times. The V and J genes are TRBV6-1 and TRBJ2-5, with 10 bases matching TRBD2. Trimming took 8 bases from V and 5 from J; bases not matched to a gene: 11. This CDR3 has 15 amino acids. Germline V gene sequence: CDR1 MNHNS, CDR2 SASEGT. In DNA form, the CDR3 reads TGTGCCAGCGCCCTGGGAGCGGGAGGGAGGGAGACCCAGTACTTC. Protein sequence: CASALGAGGRETQYF.

This clonotype was observed a handful of times. This chain joins TRBV5-1 and TRBJ1-6; TRBD1 matches at 7 bases. Germline CDR1 is SGHRS and CDR2 is YFSETQ. This CDR3 spans 15 amino acids. V lost 2 bases to trimming and J lost 6 bases; unmatched junction nucleotides: 5. The CDR3 region has the DNA TGCGCCAGCAGCTTCGACAGGGTGGGTAATTCACCCCTCCACTTT. Translated, it gives CASSFDRVGNSPLHF.

Remarks on this clonotype: Possible read error: a much larger clone is one base away. This chain uses TRBV2 with TRBJ1-6; 9 bases are shared with TRBD1. The CDR3 length is 14 residues. The germline CDR1 and CDR2 sequences are SNHLY and FYNNEI. Losses at the gene ends were 6 bases for V and 9 bases for J; bases not matched to a gene: 6. The CDR3 sequence: CASSSGTGSSPLHF. Here the CDR3 DNA reads TGTGCCAGCAGCTCCGGGACAGGGAGTTCACCCCTCCACTTT.

V and J are TRBV20-1 and TRBJ1-2; TRBD1 matches 7 bases. Germline-derived CDR1 and CDR2 are DFQATT and SNEGSKA (reference sequence). After removal of 8 bases from V and 6 bases from J, the junction contained 9 bases not matched to a gene. This CDR3 spans 12 amino acids. CDR3: CSSQGVVDGYTF. CDR3 DNA sequence: TGCAGTTCCCAGGGGGTCGTAGATGGCTACACCTTC.

This clonotype was seen more than once but under ten times. The chain joins TRBV28 to TRBJ1-1, with D maybe TRBD1 (6 bases). The CDR3 totals 13 residues. Between the trimmed V and J ends, which lost 1 base and 9 bases, there was a span of 12 bases. Per the germline V gene, CDR1 is MDHEN and CDR2 is SYDVKM. CDR3 DNA sequence: TGTGCCAGCAGTTTATTGGGCAGGGGCCAAGCTTTCTTT. Translated: CASSLLGRGQAFF.

This clonotype was counted a few times. V gene TRBV10-3 combines with J gene TRBJ2-5, with 7 bases aligning to TRBD2. Germline-derived CDR1 and CDR2 are ENHRY and SYGVKD. V shed 3 bases and J 1 base; nucleotides not matched to a gene: 8. The CDR3 covers 16 residues. The CDR3 region has the DNA TGTGCCATCAGTGATTTGGGCGGGGGATTCCAAGAGACCCAGTACTTC. Its protein product is CAISDLGGGFQETQYF.

This clonotype was observed many times. V and J are TRBV5-1 and TRBJ2-1; no clear D gene. Between the trimmed V and J ends, which lost 4 bases and 6 bases, there was a span of 8 bases. Per the germline V gene, CDR1 is SGHRS and CDR2 is YFSETQ. The CDR3 covers 12 residues. The CDR3 reads CASSVGANEQFF. The CDR3 coding sequence is TGCGCCAGCAGCGTCGGCGCCAATGAGCAGTTCTTC.

This clonotype occurred a few times. The rearrangement links TRBV12-3 or TRBV12-4 to TRBJ2-1; 8 positions match TRBD1. Trimming cost V 6 bases and J 8 bases; bases outside gene matches: 12. The CDR3 has 15 residues. The CDR3 DNA sequence: TGTGCCAGCAGCCGCGGACAGGGACTTTGGGATGAGCAGTTCTTC. Translated, it gives CASSRGQGLWDEQFF.

The genes are TRBV7-9 and TRBJ2-3, with 9 bases matching TRBD2. J was trimmed by 1 base and V by 5 bases; bases with no gene match: 7. Germline V CDR1 and CDR2: SEHNR, FQNEAQ (reference sequence). The CDR3 is 16 amino acids. CDR3 sequence (DNA): TGTGCCAGCAGCCACGGGACTAGCAGAGGCACAGATACGCAGTATTTT. It encodes CASSHGTSRGTDTQYF.

The chain carries TRBV7-9 and TRBJ2-7, with D maybe TRBD2 (5 bases). The V gene's germline CDR1 is SEHNR and CDR2 FQNEAQ (reference sequence). The CDR3 runs 13 residues. Trimming removed 1 base from V and 6 bases from J, with 10 bases in between. CDR3 in amino acids: CASSLVEGIEQYF. In nucleotides, the CDR3 is TGTGCCAGCAGCTTAGTTGAGGGAATCGAGCAGTACTTC.

The sample holds many counts of this clonotype. The chain combines TRBV6-1 with TRBJ2-7; 7 bases match TRBD1. V trimming: 4 bases; J trimming: 8 bases; junction bases outside the gene matches: 14. The CDR3 consists of 15 residues. Germline lookup yields CDR1 MNHNS and CDR2 SASEGT. CDR3 residues: CASSVAGTALLQQYF. The CDR3 DNA reads TGTGCCAGCAGTGTCGCCGGGACAGCCCTCTTACAGCAGTACTTC.

This clonotype turned up a few times. The J gene is TRBJ1-1, the V gene TRBV4-2; TRBD1 is a possible D gene (5 bases). The CDR3 is 18 amino acids. Trimming pared 1 base from V and 3 bases from J, leaving 21 bases between. In germline, CDR1 is LGHNA, CDR2 YNFKEQ. DNA of the CDR3: TGTGCCAGCAGCCAAGTCACAGGTTTTCGCCCTTCGTACACTGAAGCTTTCTTT. Protein product: CASSQVTGFRPSYTEAFF.

This rearrangement joins TRBV7-2 to TRBJ1-1; D remains unclear. This CDR3 has 14 amino acids. Deletions cut 3 bases from V and 3 bases from J, with 11 bases between. CDR1 and CDR2 from the germline V gene are SGHTA and FQGNSA. Here the CDR3 reads CASSLGRAYTEAFF. The CDR3 DNA is TGTGCCAGCAGCTTGGGCAGAGCCTACACTGAAGCTTTCTTT. Full variable domain (outside the CDR3, taken from reference TRBV7-2 and TRBJ1-1): GAGVSQSPSNKVTEKGKDVELRCDPISGHTALYWYRQSLGQGLEFLIYFQGNSAPDKSGLPSDRFSAERTGGSVSTLTIQRTQQEDSAVYLCASSLGRAYTEAFFGQGTRLTVV.

The chain uses TRBV4-3 and TRBJ1-6; TRBD1 matches at 9 bases. The germline gives CDR1 LGHNA, CDR2 YSLEER. The CDR3 has 15 residues. With 0 bases clipped from V and 12 bases from J, the junction kept 6 bases outside the gene matches. The CDR3 reads CASSQDPGTGRPLHF. The CDR3 DNA follows: TGCGCCAGCAGCCAAGATCCCGGGACAGGGCGACCCCTCCACTTT.

The chain couples TRBV5-1 to TRBJ2-5; 9 bases map to TRBD2. This CDR3 is built from 14 residues. Looked up from germline, CDR1 is SGHRS and CDR2 is YFSETQ. V shed 3 bases and J 5 bases; nucleotides not matched to a gene: 5. The CDR3 coding sequence is TGCGCCAGCAGCTACGGGACTAGCTGGGAGACCCAGTACTTC. This codes for CASSYGTSWETQYF.

This clonotype was counted only a few times. The V gene is TRBV24-1, the J gene TRBJ2-1, with no clear D. The CDR3 loop spans 16 amino acids. Trimming pared 5 bases from V and 1 base from J, leaving 14 bases between. Per the germline V gene, CDR1 is KGHDR and CDR2 is SFDVKD. CDR3 residues: CATSGGVVLSYNEQFF. CDR3 DNA sequence: TGTGCCACCAGTGGAGGAGTGGTTTTATCCTACAATGAGCAGTTCTTC.

This clonotype occurred a few times. The rearrangement uses TRBV7-2 and TRBJ2-1, with TRBD1 identical over 8 bases. With V trimmed by 5 bases and J by 1 base, 7 bases remained unmatched. Germline V gene lookup returns CDR1 SGHTA and CDR2 FQGNSA. CDR3 size: 16 residues. The DNA for the CDR3 is TGTGCCAGCAGCCCAATCGGGACAGGTTCCTACAATGAGCAGTTCTTC. Its protein is CASSPIGTGSYNEQFF.